This T cell receptor beta chain derives from a study of shared clonotypes between healthy human individuals (dated by TCRdb to 2018 to 2021). About the study as a whole: A few men and two women, aged 18 to 49 years, made up the cohort. Between about 0.94 and 10 billion PBMCs per donor were obtained by leukapheresis. For each donor, CD4 naive and CD4 memory were each run on three plates, CD8 naive on two plates, and CD8 memory on one plate. Different laboratories and diverse techniques were used to prepare libraries and sequence TCR repertoires, to increase sequencing depth and limit assay-specific biases. The study deeply sequenced blood TCR repertoires of roughly five healthy adults to estimate repertoire size and the extent of clonotype sharing between individuals.

Including the terminal cysteine and phenylalanine, the CDR3 comprises 16 residues. The read is trimmed to its CDR3 DNA, 48 bases read in frame from base 1. For CDR1 and CDR2, the germline V gene lists MGHRA and YSYEKL. V is pruned by 6 bases and J by 0 bases, leaving 9 bases of the junction without a gene match. Healthy HIV-negative adults with no recently reported acute infections or vaccinations were included as donors. All donors were Caucasian adults living in Nashville, Tennessee, USA. CD4+ T cells were enriched through magnetic negative selection, after which naive cells were positively selected on CD45RA and the remaining negative fraction served as the memory subset. Blood was collected by leukapheresis, and PBMCs were isolated by Ficoll-Histopaque density gradient centrifugation and then cryopreserved in liquid nitrogen vapor phase. Analytical flow cytometry was used to check the purity and quantity of each magnetically sorted T cell population. Genomic DNA was isolated from each sorted fraction and quantified by UV absorbance on a Nanodrop 2000c.

About this clone itself: This clone's antigen is unknown. Per-base qualities were not stored, and no clone one base away is much larger.

Points the paper makes about the study in general: Higher generation probabilities were observed for clonotypes shared by all four sorted-subset donors than for non-shared clonotypes. Sharing across a handful of donors was observed for around 4.8% of naive CD4, about 4% of naive CD8, roughly 2.4% of memory CD4, and 0.4% of memory CD8 clonotypes. Naive subsets generally had larger estimated clonotype richness than memory subsets did. Incomplete sequencing was indicated by rarefaction of sorted-subset datasets, despite the large sequencing depth. Only blood was sampled, and tissue TCR repertoires likely differ from those in blood. Pairwise subsampling led to the expectation that sequencing depth would affect the degree of clonotype sharing among donors. The small number of donors limited the genetic and exposure-history diversity represented.

TCR CDR3 regions were amplified from genomic DNA by multiplex PCR using the deep immunoSEQ assay. For each cell subset, the extracted genomic DNA was distributed evenly across all wells of several immunoSEQ 96-well plates, and each plate served as one replicate. For sorted subsets, approximately 210 ng of genomic DNA, equivalent to about 30,000 T cell genomes, went into each replicate PCR. Purified libraries were quantified with a Qubit 3.0 fluorometer, sized on a Bioanalyzer 2100, and re-quantified with the KAPA Library Quantification kit. A separate single-read 150-cycle Illumina NextSeq 550 flow cell was used to sequence each immunoSEQ 96-well plate. In the source study's methods: Because only junctional sequences without quality scores were contained in the immunoSEQ output, filtering matching that applied to full-length reads could not be performed. To assign V/J genes and CDR3, sequences were annotated against IMGT germline references using PyIR, a Python wrapper for IgBLAST v1.9. Reads were removed for weak V/J assignments (E-value above 1e-6), missing CDR3, stop codons, out-of-frame junctions, or ambiguous translated residues. V3J clonotypes were defined as sequences sharing the same inferred V gene, J gene, and CDR3 amino acid sequence. Percentage overlap between repertoires was computed as shared unique clonotypes divided by the size of the smaller repertoire. Repertoire richness was assessed with RTK rarefaction, the Chao1 estimator, and Recon v2.1 estimates of unobserved clonotypes. OLGA was used to compute generation probabilities for all TCRbeta clonotypes that the gDNA method yielded from a handful of donors. As stored in TCRdb, this immuneACCESS dataset retains in-frame rearrangements with V and J assigned. A fraction of the clones does not appear; measured against another copy, unresolved V genes explain less than half of the discrepancy, and the remainder lacks a known reason. V and J calls and clone size are those listed in that table; D and trimming were worked out from the DNA. The table for this sample lists fewer than 2.5 million clones; over 85% of them were counted only once. Roughly 0.39% of the sample is in the top ten clones.

The TCR comes from a man aged 18-30 years in good health. Some clones in this sample may be carry-over from other donors' samples. This sequence uses TRBV4-1 and TRBJ1-1; 8 central bases correspond to TRBD1. Sample: naive CD4+ T cells from PBMCs. Interpreted using the paper, the cell subset or site label stands for: CD45RA+ positively selected. The CDR3 sequence is CASRPTPGQVNTEAFF. The DNA sequence is TGCGCCAGCAGACCTACACCGGGACAGGTGAACACTGAAGCTTTCTTT.